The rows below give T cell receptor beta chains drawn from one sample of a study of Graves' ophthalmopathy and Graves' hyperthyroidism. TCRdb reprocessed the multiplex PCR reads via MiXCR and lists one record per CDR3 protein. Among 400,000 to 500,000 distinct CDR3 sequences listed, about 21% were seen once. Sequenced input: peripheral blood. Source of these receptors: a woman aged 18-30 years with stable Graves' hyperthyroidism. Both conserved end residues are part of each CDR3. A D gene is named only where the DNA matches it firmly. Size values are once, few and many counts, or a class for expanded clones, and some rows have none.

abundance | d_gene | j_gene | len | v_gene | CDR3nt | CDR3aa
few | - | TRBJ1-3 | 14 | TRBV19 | TGTGCCAGTAGTATTGGGCGGATTGGAAACACCATATATTTT | CASSIGRIGNTIYF
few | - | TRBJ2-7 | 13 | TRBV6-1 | TGTGCCAGCAGTCAGACGGCTTCCTACGAGCAGTACTTC | CASSQTASYEQYF
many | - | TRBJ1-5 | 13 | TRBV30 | TGTGCCTGGAGTGTACGGGGAGGTCAGCCCCAGCATTTT | CAWSVRGGQPQHF
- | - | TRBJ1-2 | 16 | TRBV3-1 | TGTGCCAGCAGCCAAGAAGATGGAAACCCTATCCATGGCTACACCTTC | CASSQEDGNPIHGYTF
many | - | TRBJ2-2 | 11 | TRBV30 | TGTGCCTGGCGTGACACCGGGGAGCTGTTTTTT | CAWRDTGELFF
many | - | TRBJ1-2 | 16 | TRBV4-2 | TGTGCCAGCAGCCAAGAGTCCGGGGGACCTAACTATGGCTACACCTTC | CASSQESGGPNYGYTF
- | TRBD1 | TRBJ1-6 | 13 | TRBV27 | TGTGCCAGCAGTAGGGACAGGGCACGACCCCTCCACTTT | CASSRDRARPLHF
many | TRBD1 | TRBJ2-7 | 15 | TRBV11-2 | TGTGCCAGCAGCTCCTGGGACAGGGGGGTTTACGAGCAGTACTTC | CASSSWDRGVYEQYF
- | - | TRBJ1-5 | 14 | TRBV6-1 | TGTGCCAGCAGTGAATTGACAGGTGGCCAGCCCCAGCATTTT | CASSELTGGQPQHF
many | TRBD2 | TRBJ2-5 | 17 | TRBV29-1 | TGCAGCGTAACCCACGGACTAGCGGGAGGTATGGGAGAGACCCAGTACTTC | CSVTHGLAGGMGETQYF
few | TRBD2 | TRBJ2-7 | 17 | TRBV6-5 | TGTGCCAGCAGTTCGGATAGCGGGAGGACGAGCTCCTACGAGCAGTACTTC | CASSSDSGRTSSYEQYF
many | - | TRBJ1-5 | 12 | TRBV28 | TGTGCCAGCAGTTTAGAGCTTCAGCCCCAGCATTTT | CASSLELQPQHF
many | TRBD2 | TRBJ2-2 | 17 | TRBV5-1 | TGCGCCAGCAGCTTGGATAGACTAGCGGGAGAGACCGGGGAGCTGTTTTTT | CASSLDRLAGETGELFF
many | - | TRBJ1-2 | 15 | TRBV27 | TGTGCCAGCAGTTTATACACCCCAGGGGACTATGGCTACACCTTC | CASSLYTPGDYGYTF
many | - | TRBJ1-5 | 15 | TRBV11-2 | TGTGCCAGCAGCACCGGCTGGGGGGACAATCAGCCCCAGCATTTT | CASSTGWGDNQPQHF
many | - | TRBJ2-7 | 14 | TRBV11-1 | TGTGCCAGCCAACTCACGGGGGGCGGCGACGAGCAGTACTTC | CASQLTGGGDEQYF
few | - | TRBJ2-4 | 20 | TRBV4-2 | TGTGCCAGCACCCTCTACTACCCCAGCGGGTATTCACTAGCCAAAAACATTCAGTACTTC | CASTLYYPSGYSLAKNIQYF
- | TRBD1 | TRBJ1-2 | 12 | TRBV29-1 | TGCAGCGTGGCACAGGGGGGAGACGGCTACACCTTC | CSVAQGGDGYTF
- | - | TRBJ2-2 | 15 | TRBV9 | TGTGCCAGCAGCGTAGATTGGCGACGGACCGGGGAGCTGTTTTTT | CASSVDWRRTGELFF
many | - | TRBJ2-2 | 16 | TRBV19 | TGTGCCAGTAGTATCGGGCGCAGGGACCTCACCGGGGAGCTGTTTTTT | CASSIGRRDLTGELFF
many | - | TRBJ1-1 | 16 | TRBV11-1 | TGTGCCAGCAGCTTGGAGGGGAGGGGGATGGGTACTGAAGCTTTCTTT | CASSLEGRGMGTEAFF
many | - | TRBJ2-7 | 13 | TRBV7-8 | TGTGCCAGCAGCGATGACACAGCCTACGAGCAGTACTTC | CASSDDTAYEQYF
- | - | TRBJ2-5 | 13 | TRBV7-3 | TGTGCCAGCAGCTTAGGCGCAAAAGAGACCCAGTACTTC | CASSLGAKETQYF
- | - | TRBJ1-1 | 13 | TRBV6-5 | TGTGCCAGCAGTTATCAGACGGGCACTGAAGCTTTCTTT | CASSYQTGTEAFF
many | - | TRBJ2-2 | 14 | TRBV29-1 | TGCAGCGTTGAAAGAGGGCCCGGCACCGGGGAGCTGTTTTTT | CSVERGPGTGELFF
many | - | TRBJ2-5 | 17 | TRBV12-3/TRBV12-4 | TGTGCCAGCAGTTTAGAGGTCGGAGGTCCTACAATGGAGACCCAGTACTTC | CASSLEVGGPTMETQYF
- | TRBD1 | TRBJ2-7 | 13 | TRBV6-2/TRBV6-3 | TGTGCCAGCAGGCCCGGGACAGCAAACGAGCAGTACTTC | CASRPGTANEQYF
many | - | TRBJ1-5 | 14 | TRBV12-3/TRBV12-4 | TGTGCCAGCAGGAACCGGGGAAGCAATCAGCCCCAGCATTTT | CASRNRGSNQPQHF
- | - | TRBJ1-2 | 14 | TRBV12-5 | TGTGCTAGTGGTTTGCCCCGGTGGAGTCTCGGCTACACCTTC | CASGLPRWSLGYTF
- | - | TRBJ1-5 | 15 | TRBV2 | TGTGCCAGCAGTGCGGACAGAGGGTTCAATCAGCCCCAGCATTTT | CASSADRGFNQPQHF
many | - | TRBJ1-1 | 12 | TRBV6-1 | TGTGCCAGCAGTGAAAGGGGGGGCGAAGCTTTCTTT | CASSERGGEAFF
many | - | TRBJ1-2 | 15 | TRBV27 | TGTGCCAGCGGGGAGGGTAACAGGTTGGCCTATGGCTACACCTTC | CASGEGNRLAYGYTF
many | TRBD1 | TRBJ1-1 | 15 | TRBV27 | TGTGCCAGCAGTAAAGACAGGGCAATGAACACTGAAGCTTTCTTT | CASSKDRAMNTEAFF
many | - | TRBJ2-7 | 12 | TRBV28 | TGTGCCAGCAGTGACTATGGGTACGAGCAGTACTTC | CASSDYGYEQYF
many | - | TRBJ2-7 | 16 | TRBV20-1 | TGCAGTGCTAGACTGGATGGGCCTAGGCCCTTCTCCGAGCAGTACTTC | CSARLDGPRPFSEQYF
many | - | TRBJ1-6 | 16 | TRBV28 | TGTGCCAGCAGCTCCCCTACGGGGGGATATAATTCACCCCTCCACTTT | CASSSPTGGYNSPLHF
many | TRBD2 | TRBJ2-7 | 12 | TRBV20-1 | TGCAGTGCGGATCGGACTAGGGAAGAGCAGTACTTC | CSADRTREEQYF
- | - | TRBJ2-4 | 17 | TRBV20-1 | TGCAGTGCTAGACACCCGCTAGCGCCGGAAGCCAAAAACGTTCAGTACTTC | CSARHPLAPEAKNVQYF
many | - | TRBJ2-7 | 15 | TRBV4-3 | TGCGCCAGCAGCCAAGAGACAAGGTCCTCCTACGAGCAGTACTTC | CASSQETRSSYEQYF
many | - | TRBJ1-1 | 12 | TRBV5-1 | TGCGCCAGCAGCATTTCAGGTTACGGAGCTTTCTTT | CASSISGYGAFF
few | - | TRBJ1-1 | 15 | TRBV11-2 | TGTGCCAGCAGCTTAGATTATAAAGGGGGGGCTGAAGCTTTCTTT | CASSLDYKGGAEAFF
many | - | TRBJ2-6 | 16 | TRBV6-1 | TGTGCCAGCAGTGAGGGACACCTCTCTGGGGCCAACGTCCTGACTTTC | CASSEGHLSGANVLTF